This TCR beta chain appears in the sequencing data of a study of memory CD4+ T cells and cytomegalovirus serostatus. Germline V gives CDR1 MNHEY, CDR2 SVGAGI. The CDR3 totals 14 residues. V dropped 4 bases and J dropped 2 bases, with 12 bases sitting between them. The sort gate was single viable CD3+CD4+CD8-CD45RO+ cells for memory CD4+ T cells. Original analysis: Out-of-frame sequences were removed, leaving roughly 2,200,000 distinct TCRbeta sequences. Using immunoSEQ multiplex PCR, the repertoire was profiled, and TCRdb retains in-frame clones only, with some absent. The V and J calls and clone size were taken over from that table, and D and trimming were inferred from the DNA. Of about 67,000 clones in the sample, 70% to 80% were seen once.

Material for sequencing was memory CD4+ T cells from blood. The TCR sequence derives from an adult in good health and CMV-seropositive. The chain recombines TRBV6-5 with TRBJ2-7; D is possibly TRBD1 (6 bases). CDR3 protein: CASSFRGLTYEQYF. CDR3 in DNA: TGTGCCAGCAGTTTCAGGGGCCTTACCTACGAGCAGTACTTC.